The clone carrying this TCR beta chain was seen more than once but under ten times. Its target is unknown. This specimen comes from a study of blood T cells in healthy people across ages. The study, taken as a whole, reports: Donor CMV status was unknown, possibly confounding expanded clonotype changes. Because sorting was not performed, PBMCs prevented conclusive naive versus antigen-experienced comparison. When set beside aged donors, long-lived donors presented more naive CD4+ cells and higher diversity.

Germline loops: CDR1 DFQATT, CDR2 SNEGSKA (reference sequence). The CDR3 contains 16 residues. V dropped 0 bases and J dropped 0 bases, with 14 bases sitting between them. Sample-barcoded 5' priming and a J-beta primer mix drove a second PCR of roughly 7 to 11 cycles. A 12-random-nucleotide template-switch adaptor tagged each cDNA molecule. In TCRdb, the 5' RACE reads were re-called with MiXCR into one record per CDR3 protein. There are roughly 930,000 distinct CDR3 sequences in the sample; approximately 49% occur only once, and 13% lies in the top ten. The chain carries TRBV20-1 and TRBJ2-5; weak D call: TRBD1 (7 bases). Material: blood. The TCR comes from a man aged 25 to 40 in good health. CDR3 residues: CSARDQGGRDQETQYF. The CDR3, as DNA: TGCAGTGCTAGAGATCAGGGGGGTCGGGACCAAGAGACCCAGTACTTC.